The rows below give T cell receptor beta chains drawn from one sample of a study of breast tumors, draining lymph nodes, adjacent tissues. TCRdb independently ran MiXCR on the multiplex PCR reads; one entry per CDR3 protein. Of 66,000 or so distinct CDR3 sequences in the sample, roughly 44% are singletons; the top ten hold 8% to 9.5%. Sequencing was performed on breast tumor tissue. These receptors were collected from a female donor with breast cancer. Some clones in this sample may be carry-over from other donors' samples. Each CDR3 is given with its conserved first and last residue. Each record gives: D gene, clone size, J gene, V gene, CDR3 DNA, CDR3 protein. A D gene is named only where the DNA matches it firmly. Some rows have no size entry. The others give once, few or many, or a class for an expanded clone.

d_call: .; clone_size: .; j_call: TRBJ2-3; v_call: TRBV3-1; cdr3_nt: TGTGCCAGCAGCCAAATGACCGGGAAAGGAGATACGCAGTATTTT; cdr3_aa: CASSQMTGKGDTQYF
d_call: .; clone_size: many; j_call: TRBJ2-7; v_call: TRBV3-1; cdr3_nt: TGTGCCAGCAGCCGAGAGGACAGCTCCTACGAGCAGTACTTC; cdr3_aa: CASSREDSSYEQYF
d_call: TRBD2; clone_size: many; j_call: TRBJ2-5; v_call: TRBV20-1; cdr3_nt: TGCAGTGCTCGGGGGGGGGGCGGGACCCAAGAGACCCAGTACTTC; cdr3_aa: CSARGGGGTQETQYF
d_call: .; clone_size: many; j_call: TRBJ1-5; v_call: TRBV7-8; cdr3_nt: TGTGCCAGCAGCACCACCGGGCCTAGAGGGTCTAATCAGCCCCAGCATTTT; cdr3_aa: CASSTTGPRGSNQPQHF
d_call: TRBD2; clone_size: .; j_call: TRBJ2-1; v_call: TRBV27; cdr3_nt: TGTGCCAGCAGGCGGCTAGCGGCTGTTAGCGGTGAGCAGTTCTTC; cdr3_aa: CASRRLAAVSGEQFF
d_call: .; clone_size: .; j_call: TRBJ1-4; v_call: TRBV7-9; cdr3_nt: TGTGCCAGCAGCCTGAATCTGGAACTGTTTTTT; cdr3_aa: CASSLNLELFF
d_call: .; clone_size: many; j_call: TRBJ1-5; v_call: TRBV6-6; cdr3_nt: TGTGCCAGCAGCCAGGGACCCCATCAGCCCCAGCATTTT; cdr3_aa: CASSQGPHQPQHF
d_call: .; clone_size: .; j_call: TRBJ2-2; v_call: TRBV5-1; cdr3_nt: TGCGCCAGCAGCTTGGACGGGCGGGGGCTCACCGGGGAGCTGTTCTTT; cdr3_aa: CASSLDGRGLTGELFF
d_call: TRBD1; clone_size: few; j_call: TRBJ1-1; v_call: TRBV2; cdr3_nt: TGTGCCAGCACATGGGGACAGACGAACACTGAAGCTTTCTTT; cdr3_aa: CASTWGQTNTEAFF
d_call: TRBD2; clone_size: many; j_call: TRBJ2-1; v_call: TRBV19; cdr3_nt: TGTGCCAGTAGCCCGGGACTAGCGGGGGGCACCTACAGAAATGAGCAGTTCTTC; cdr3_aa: CASSPGLAGGTYRNEQFF
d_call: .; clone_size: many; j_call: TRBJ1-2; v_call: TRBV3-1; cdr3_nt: TGTGCCAGCAGCCAAGTGTCAAGTGGCGGCTACACCTTC; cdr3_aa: CASSQVSSGGYTF
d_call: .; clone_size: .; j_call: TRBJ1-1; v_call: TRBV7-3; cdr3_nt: TGTGCCAGCCGTGAGGGGACTGAAGCTTTCTTT; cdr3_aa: CASREGTEAFF
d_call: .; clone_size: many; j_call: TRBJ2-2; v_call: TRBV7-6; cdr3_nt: TGTGCCAGCAGCATAACGAGCCCCACCGGGGAGCTGTTTTTT; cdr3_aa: CASSITSPTGELFF
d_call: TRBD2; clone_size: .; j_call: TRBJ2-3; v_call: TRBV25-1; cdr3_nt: TGTGCCAGCAGTGACCCGACTAGCGGGACAGATACGCAGTATTTT; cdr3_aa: CASSDPTSGTDTQYF
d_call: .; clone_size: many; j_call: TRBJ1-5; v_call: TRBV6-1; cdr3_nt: TGTGCCAGCAATATGCAGGGCCATCAGCCCCAGCATTTT; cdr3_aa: CASNMQGHQPQHF
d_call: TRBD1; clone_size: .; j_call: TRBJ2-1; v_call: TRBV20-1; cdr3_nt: TGCAGTTTAGGCGGGACAGGGGGCAATGAGCAGTTCTTC; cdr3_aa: CSLGGTGGNEQFF
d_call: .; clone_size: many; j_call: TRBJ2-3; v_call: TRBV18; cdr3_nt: TGTGCCAGCTCACCGGGCCACTGGGATACGCAGTATTTT; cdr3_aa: CASSPGHWDTQYF
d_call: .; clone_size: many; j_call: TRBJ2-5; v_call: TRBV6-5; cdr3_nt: TGTGCCAGCAACAGGGTTGGTAAAGAGACCCAGTACTTC; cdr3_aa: CASNRVGKETQYF
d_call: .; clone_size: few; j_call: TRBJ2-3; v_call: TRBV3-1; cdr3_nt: TGTGCCAGCAGCCAAATATCAGTTCCAGATACGCAGTATTTT; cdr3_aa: CASSQISVPDTQYF
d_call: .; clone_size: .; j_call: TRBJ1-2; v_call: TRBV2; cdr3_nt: TGTGCTAGCAGCCAAGTGGGGGAAGCTAACTATGGCTACACCTTC; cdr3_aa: CASSQVGEANYGYTF
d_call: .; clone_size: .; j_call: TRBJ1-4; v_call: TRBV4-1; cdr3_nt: TGCGCCAGCAGCCATACACAGGTGCGCCTCTTTAATGAAAAACTGTTTTTT; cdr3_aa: CASSHTQVRLFNEKLFF
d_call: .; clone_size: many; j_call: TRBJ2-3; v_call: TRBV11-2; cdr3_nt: TGTGCCAGCAGCCGTAACCCGGGACCCCTCCCAGATACGCAGTATTTT; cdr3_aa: CASSRNPGPLPDTQYF
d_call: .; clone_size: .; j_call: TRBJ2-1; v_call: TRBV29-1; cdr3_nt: TGCAGCGTTGCGCTAGCGCATGAGCAGTTCTTC; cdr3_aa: CSVALAHEQFF
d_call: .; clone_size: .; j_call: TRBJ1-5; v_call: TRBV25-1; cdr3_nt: TGTGCTAGAGTGGGAGGGGGCAATCAGCCCCAGCATTTT; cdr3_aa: CARVGGGNQPQHF
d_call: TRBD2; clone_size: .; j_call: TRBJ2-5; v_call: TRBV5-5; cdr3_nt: TGTGCCAGCAGCCCTGCTAGCGGATATCCTGGGACCCAGTACTTC; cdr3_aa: CASSPASGYPGTQYF
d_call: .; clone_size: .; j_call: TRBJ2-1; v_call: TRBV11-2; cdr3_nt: TGTGCCGGCAGCATCACAGGGAACTCCTACAATGAGCAGTTCTTC; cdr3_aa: CAGSITGNSYNEQFF
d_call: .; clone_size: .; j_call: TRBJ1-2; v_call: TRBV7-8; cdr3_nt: TGTGCCAGCAGTCCCGCGACAGTTTCCACCTATGGCTACACCTTC; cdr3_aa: CASSPATVSTYGYTF
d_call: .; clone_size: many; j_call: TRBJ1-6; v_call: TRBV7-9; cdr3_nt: TGTGCCAGCAGCTCCAGTAAGGGGTGGAATTCACCCCTCCACTTT; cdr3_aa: CASSSSKGWNSPLHF
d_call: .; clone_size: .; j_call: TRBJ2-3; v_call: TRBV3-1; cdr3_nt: TGTGCCGGCAGACAAGCAGGAGGGGGCACAGATACGCAGTATTTT; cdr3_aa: CAGRQAGGGTDTQYF
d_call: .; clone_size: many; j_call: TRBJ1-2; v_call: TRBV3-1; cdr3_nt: TGTGCCAGCGAGGGTCGGGAAGCTAACTATGGCTACACCTTC; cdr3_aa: CASEGREANYGYTF
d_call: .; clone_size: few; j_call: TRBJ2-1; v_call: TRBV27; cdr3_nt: TGTGCCAGCCGCGGGGCCGTGAGCTCCTACAATGAGCAGTTCTTC; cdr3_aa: CASRGAVSSYNEQFF
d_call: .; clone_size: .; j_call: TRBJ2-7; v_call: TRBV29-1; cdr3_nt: TGCAGCGCTAGTTCCGGTCCAGTCTACGAGCAGTACTTC; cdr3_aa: CSASSGPVYEQYF
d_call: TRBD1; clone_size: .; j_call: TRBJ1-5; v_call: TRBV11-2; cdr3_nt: TGTGCCAGCAGCTTAGATCCCGTCGACAGGGTTGAGGGGCAAGAGACCCAGCATTTT; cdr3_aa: CASSLDPVDRVEGQETQHF
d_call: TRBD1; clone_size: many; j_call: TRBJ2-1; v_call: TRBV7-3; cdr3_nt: TGTGCCAGCAGCTTAAATGGGGACAGCCATATGAATGAGCAGTTCTTC; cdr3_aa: CASSLNGDSHMNEQFF
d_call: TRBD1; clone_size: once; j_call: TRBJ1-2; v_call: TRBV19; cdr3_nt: TGTGCCAGTAGTATAATCGAGACAGGGTACGGCTATGGCTACACCTTC; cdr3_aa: CASSIIETGYGYGYTF
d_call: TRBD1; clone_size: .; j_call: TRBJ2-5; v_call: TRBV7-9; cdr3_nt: TGTGCCAGCAGTGCTACAAGACAGGGGCTAAGTCAAGAGACCCAGTACTTC; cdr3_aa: CASSATRQGLSQETQYF
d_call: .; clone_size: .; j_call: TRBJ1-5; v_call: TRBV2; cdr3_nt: TGTGCCAGCAGCCGCGGACAAGGGGCAGGAGATACGCAGCATTTT; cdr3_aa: CASSRGQGAGDTQHF
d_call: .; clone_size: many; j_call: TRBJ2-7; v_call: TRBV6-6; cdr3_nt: TGTGCCAGCAGTTACGAGGTCGGGTCGAGCTCCTACGAGCAGTACTTC; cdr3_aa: CASSYEVGSSSYEQYF
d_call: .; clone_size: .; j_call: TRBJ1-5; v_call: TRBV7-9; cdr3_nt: TGTGCCAGCAGCTTCTTAATTTGGTGTCCGGAAACCCGAAGCAATCAGCCCCAGCATTTT; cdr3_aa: CASSFLIWCPETRSNQPQHF
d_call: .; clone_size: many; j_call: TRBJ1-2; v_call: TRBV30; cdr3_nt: TGTGCCTCTACTTTGCCGGGGACCGGCTACACCTTC; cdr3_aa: CASTLPGTGYTF
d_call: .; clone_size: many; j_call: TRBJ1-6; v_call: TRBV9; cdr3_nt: TGTGCCAGCAGCGTCGAGGGAGGGCCCCTCCACTTT; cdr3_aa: CASSVEGGPLHF
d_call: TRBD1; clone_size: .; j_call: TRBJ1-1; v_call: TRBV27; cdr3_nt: TGTGCCAGCAGTCCCGACAGGGTGGGAAGGCACACTGAAGCTTTCTTT; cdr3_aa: CASSPDRVGRHTEAFF
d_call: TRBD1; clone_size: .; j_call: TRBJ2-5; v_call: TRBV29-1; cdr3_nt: TGCAGCGGGGGCCGGGACAGAGGTCAAGAGACCCAGTACTTC; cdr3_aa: CSGGRDRGQETQYF
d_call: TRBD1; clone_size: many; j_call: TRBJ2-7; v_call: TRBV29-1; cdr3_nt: TGCAGCGCTAGGGGACAGGGTGACAACGAGCAGTACTTC; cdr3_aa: CSARGQGDNEQYF
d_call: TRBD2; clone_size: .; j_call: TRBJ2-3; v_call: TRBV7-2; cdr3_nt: TGTGCCAGCAGCTCTAGACTAGCGGGGGCAGATACGCAGTATTTT; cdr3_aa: CASSSRLAGADTQYF
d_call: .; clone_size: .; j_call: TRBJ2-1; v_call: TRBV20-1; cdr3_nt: TGCAGTGCCGAGAGGCCCCTTTACAATGAGCAGTTCTTC; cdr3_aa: CSAERPLYNEQFF
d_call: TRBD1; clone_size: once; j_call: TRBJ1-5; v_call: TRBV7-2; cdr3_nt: TGTGCCAGCAGCTTAGTGATAGGGACAGGGCGAGGCAATCAGCCCCAGCATTTT; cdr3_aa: CASSLVIGTGRGNQPQHF
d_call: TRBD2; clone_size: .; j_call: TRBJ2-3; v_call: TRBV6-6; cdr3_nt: TGTGCCAGCAGTCATAGCGGGCTTAGCACAGATACGCAGTATTTT; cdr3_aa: CASSHSGLSTDTQYF
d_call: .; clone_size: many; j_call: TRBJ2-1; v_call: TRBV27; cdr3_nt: TGTGCCAGCAGCCCGGGACGAACCTACAATGAGCAGTTCTTC; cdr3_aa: CASSPGRTYNEQFF
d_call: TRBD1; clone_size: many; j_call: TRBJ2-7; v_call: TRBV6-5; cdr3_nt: TGTGCCAGCAAACCGGGACAGGGCCACTACGAGCAGTACTTC; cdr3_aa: CASKPGQGHYEQYF
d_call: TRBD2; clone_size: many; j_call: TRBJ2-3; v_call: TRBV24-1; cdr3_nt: TGTGCCACCAAGGGGGCGGGGACTAGCGGAACAGATACGCAGTATTTT; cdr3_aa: CATKGAGTSGTDTQYF
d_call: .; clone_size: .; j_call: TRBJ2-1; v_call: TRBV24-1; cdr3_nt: TGCGTATCGCCACGGTACAATGGGCAGTTCTTC; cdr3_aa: CVSPRYNGQFF
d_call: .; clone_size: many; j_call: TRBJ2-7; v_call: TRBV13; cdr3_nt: TGTGCCAGCAGCTCCAGGACACCTGACTACGAGCAGTACTTC; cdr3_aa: CASSSRTPDYEQYF
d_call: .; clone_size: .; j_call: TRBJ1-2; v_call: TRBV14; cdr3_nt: TGTGCCAGCAGCCAAGTGGACTTCATGGGCCGGGGCTACACCTTC; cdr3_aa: CASSQVDFMGRGYTF
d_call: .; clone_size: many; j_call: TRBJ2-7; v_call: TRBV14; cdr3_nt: TGTGCCAGCAGCCCCGACACCATCCTCTCCTACGAGCAGTACTTC; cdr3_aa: CASSPDTILSYEQYF
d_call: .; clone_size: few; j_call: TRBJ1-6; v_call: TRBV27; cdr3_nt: TGTGCCAGCAGTTTATACTCGAGCTCCTATAATTCACCCCTCCGCTTT; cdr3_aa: CASSLYSSSYNSPLRF
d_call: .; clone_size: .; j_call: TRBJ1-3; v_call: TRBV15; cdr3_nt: TGTGCCACCAGCAGGAGGATAGGAAGCTCTGGAAACACCATATATTTT; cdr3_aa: CATSRRIGSSGNTIYF
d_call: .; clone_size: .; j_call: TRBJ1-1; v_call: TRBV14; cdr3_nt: TGTGCCAGCAGCCAAGGGGTCCCTTGGAACACTGAAGCTTCCTTT; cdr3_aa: CASSQGVPWNTEASF
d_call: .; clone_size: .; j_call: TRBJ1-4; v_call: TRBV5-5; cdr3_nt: TGTGCCAGCAGCTACAGGGCCGGTAGTGAAAAACTGTTTTTT; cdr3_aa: CASSYRAGSEKLFF
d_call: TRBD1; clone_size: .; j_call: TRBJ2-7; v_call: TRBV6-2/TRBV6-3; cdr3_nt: TGTGCCAGCAGTTATAGTACTCTCCCAGGGGGCTCCTACGAGCAGTACTTC; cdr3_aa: CASSYSTLPGGSYEQYF